These 24 T cell receptor beta chains were sequenced from one sample in a study of neoadjuvant anti-PD-1 for oral cavity cancer. TCRdb's table, derived via immunoSEQ multiplex PCR, lists solely in-frame clones and lacks some. In the table there are around 15,000 clones, about 67% of which are singletons. Sequences were derived from PBMCs, sampled before nivolumab (anti-PD-1) treatment. Every receptor here comes from a person between 40 and 79 years old with oral cavity squamous cell carcinoma.

The rearrangement uses TRBV6-5 and TRBJ2-5; D is possibly TRBD1 (6 bases). Germline CDR1 and CDR2: MNHEY and SVGAGI. The CDR3 covers 15 residues. Trimming took off 3 bases at V and 2 bases at J, with 13 bases between the two ends. Here the CDR3 reads CASSYFQGSQETQYF. The CDR3 DNA reads TGTGCCAGCAGTTATTTTCAGGGGTCACAAGAGACCCAGTACTTC.

The chain employs TRBV20-1 and TRBJ1-3; D gene unclear. CDR1 is DFQATT, CDR2 SNEGSKA, per germline (reference sequence). The CDR3 is made up of 11 amino acids. Deletions cut 3 bases from V and 0 bases from J, with 0 bases between. CDR3 in amino acids: CSASSGNTIYF. For the CDR3, the DNA is TGCAGTGCTAGCTCTGGAAACACCATATATTTT.

This chain links TRBV5-4 with TRBJ2-1, with 7 bases fitting TRBD2. Germline values: CDR1 SGHNT, CDR2 YYREEE (reference sequence). Germline trimming cut 3 bases from V and 4 bases from J; bases unmatched to any gene: 10. The CDR3 is made up of 16 amino acids. The CDR3 protein is CASSWLRGEGYNEQFF. Here the CDR3 DNA reads TGTGCCAGCAGCTGGCTTCGGGGGGAGGGGTACAATGAGCAGTTCTTC. The whole variable domain, filled in from reference TRBV5-4 and TRBJ2-1, reads ETGVTQSPTHLIKTRGQQVTLRCSSQSGHNTVSWYQQALGQGPQFIFQYYREEENGRGNFPPRFSGLQFPNYSSELNVNALELDDSALYLCASSWLRGEGYNEQFFGPGTRLTVL.

CDR3 nucleotide sequence: TGTGCCAGCCGGAGTAATATCGTTCAGCCCCAGCATTTT. Its translation is CASRSNIVQPQHF. The rearrangement joins TRBV2 to TRBJ1-5; D unresolved. Trimming took off 8 bases at V and 6 bases at J, with 14 bases between the two ends. The CDR3 is 13 residues long. Germline-derived CDR1 and CDR2 are SNHLY and FYNNEI.

The chain couples TRBV7-3 to TRBJ2-5; 10 bases match TRBD1. CDR3 length: 15 residues. Losses at the gene ends were 5 bases for V and 5 bases for J; bases not matched to a gene: 8. From germline, CDR1 is SGHTA and CDR2 FQGTGA. In DNA form, the CDR3 reads TGTGCCAGCAGCGTCAGACAGGGGGCGTGGGAGACCCAGTACTTC. Protein: CASSVRQGAWETQYF. Looking up the rest from reference TRBV7-3 and TRBJ2-5 gives the full variable domain: GAGVSQTPSNKVTEKGKYVELRCDPISGHTALYWYRQSLGQGPEFLIYFQGTGAADDSGLPNDRFFAVRPEGSVSTLKIQRTERGDSAVYLCASSVRQGAWETQYFGPGTRLLVL.

This sequence joins TRBV5-6 and TRBJ2-3; D is unclear. Germline loops: CDR1 SGHDT, CDR2 YYEEEE. This CDR3 contains 11 residues. Trimming left V 4 bases short and J 1 base short, with 1 base between. The DNA for the CDR3 is TGTGCCAGCAGCCGCACAGATACGCAGTATTTT. It is translated as CASSRTDTQYF.

V gene TRBV11-1 combines with J gene TRBJ2-2; 9 bases are a match to TRBD2. The CDR3 is 14 residues long. After removal of 4 bases from V and 5 bases from J, the junction contained 2 bases not matched to a gene. CDR1 and CDR2 (germline): SGHAT, FQDESV (reference sequence). The CDR3 bases are TGTGCCAGCAGCTCTAGCGGGGTTACCGGGGAGCTGTTTTTT. Residues: CASSSSGVTGELFF.

The V and J genes are TRBV6-5 and TRBJ1-2; D unresolved. CDR1 is MNHEY and CDR2 is SVGAGI in the germline V gene. Deletions cut 9 bases from V and 2 bases from J, with 13 bases between. There are 13 residues in the CDR3. CDR3 residues: CASRQDGNYGYTF. DNA for the CDR3: TGTGCCAGTCGGCAGGATGGCAACTATGGCTACACCTTC.

The chain couples TRBV15 to TRBJ2-7; D uncertain. CDR3 length: 15 residues. Germline CDR1 is LNHNV and CDR2 is YYDKDF (reference sequence). V gave up 1 base and J gave up 2 bases, with 12 bases separating them. The CDR3 DNA is TGTGCCACCAGCAGAGGCGCGTCTCGGCCCTACGAGCAGTACTTC. Translated, it gives CATSRGASRPYEQYF.

Written as DNA, the CDR3 is TGTGCCAGCAGCCGAGAGGGCAGCGCTTTCTTT. This encodes CASSREGSAFF. The rearrangement uses TRBV25-1 and TRBJ1-1; D gene uncertain. Germline CDR1 is MGHDK and CDR2 is SYGVNS. The CDR3 is made up of 11 amino acids. V was clipped by 6 bases and J by 11 bases, with 13 bases between them.

The chain joins TRBV6-5 to TRBJ1-1; D ambiguous. CDR1 and CDR2 (germline): MNHEY, SVGAGI. The CDR3 spans 15 residues. Deletions cut 0 bases from V and 5 bases from J, with 13 bases between. The CDR3 sequence is CASSYSWSVGTEAFF. CDR3 DNA: TGTGCCAGCAGTTACTCGTGGTCGGTGGGAACTGAAGCTTTCTTT.

This clone came up once. The chain joins TRBV9 to TRBJ2-6; D is perhaps TRBD1 (6 bases). Trimming took 0 bases from V and 3 from J, leaving 13 bases between them. The CDR3 runs to 17 residues. Germline values: CDR1 SGDLS, CDR2 YYNGEE. The CDR3 loop reads CASSVGVTTGGANVLTF. The CDR3 coding sequence is TGTGCCAGCAGCGTAGGCGTAACGACAGGTGGGGCCAACGTCCTGACTTTC.

J is TRBJ1-1 and V is TRBV5-1; 10 bases agree with TRBD1. Germline V gene data show CDR1 as SGHRS and CDR2 as YFSETQ. V gave up 4 bases and J gave up 7 bases; unmatched junction bases: 4. This CDR3 region has 13 residues. CDR3 bases: TGCGCCAGCAGCCCCGGGACAGGGGTTGAAGCTTTCTTT. Amino acid sequence: CASSPGTGVEAFF.

This clone was seen once. This sequence joins TRBV2 and TRBJ2-1; 12 nucleotides align to TRBD1. In germline, CDR1 is SNHLY, CDR2 FYNNEI. The length of the CDR3 is 15 residues. V lost 3 bases and J lost 9; bases outside the gene matches: 6. The CDR3 region has the DNA TGTGCCAGCAGTGAGAGGGGGACAGGGGGCTTTGAGCAGTTCTTC. Residues: CASSERGTGGFEQFF. The variable domain in full, with the rest retrieved from reference TRBV2 and TRBJ2-1, is EPEVTQTPSHQVTQMGQEVILRCVPISNHLYFYWYRQILGQKVEFLVSFYNNEISEKSEIFDDQFSVERPDGSNFTLKIRSTKLEDSAMYFCASSERGTGGFEQFFGPGTRLTVL.

This sequence joins TRBV29-1 and TRBJ1-1; D gene uncertain. Germline-derived CDR1 and CDR2 are SQVTM and ANQGSEA. V lost 3 bases, J lost 3 bases, and 14 bases lay in between. The CDR3 is 14 amino acids. The CDR3 sequence is CSVDSLPSYTEAFF. The CDR3 DNA sequence: TGCAGCGTTGACAGCCTGCCGAGTTACACTGAAGCTTTCTTT. The whole variable domain, remainder taken from reference TRBV29-1 and TRBJ1-1, is SAVISQKPSRDICQRGTSLTIQCQVDSQVTMMFWYRQQPGQSLTLIATANQGSEATYESGFVIDKFPISRPNLTFSTLTVSNMSPEDSSIYLCSVDSLPSYTEAFFGQGTRLTVV.

The chain has TRBV13 and TRBJ2-3; TRBD1 might be the D (5 bases). Germline values: CDR1 PRHDT, CDR2 FYEKMQ (reference sequence). CDR3 length equals 15 residues. V lost 2 bases to trimming and J lost 4 bases, with 13 bases between them. The CDR3 protein is CASSLTGTTPDTQYF. CDR3 bases: TGTGCCAGCAGCTTAACAGGAACCACCCCAGATACGCAGTATTTT.

The V call is TRBV25-1, the J call TRBJ2-1; 9 bases map to TRBD2. The CDR3 runs to 14 residues. The V gene end was trimmed by 7 bases and the J gene end by 7 bases; junction bases not matched to a gene: 8. The germline V gene has CDR1 MGHDK and CDR2 SYGVNS. CDR3 region: CASTGLATVNEQFF. The DNA for the CDR3 is TGTGCCAGCACGGGACTAGCCACGGTTAATGAGCAGTTCTTC.

CDR3 in DNA: TGCAGCGTCCTAATGACAGGAAGGGGGGCCAACGTCCTGACTTTC. It codes for CSVLMTGRGANVLTF. The rearrangement joins TRBV29-1 to TRBJ2-6; the D gene is possibly TRBD1 (6 bases). This CDR3 region has 15 residues. V was cut by 6 bases and J by 4 bases, with 16 bases left in between. CDR1 is SQVTM, CDR2 ANQGSEA, per germline.

The DNA of the CDR3 is TGTGCCAGCAGCCGGACAGCCTACGAGCAGTACTTC. Protein: CASSRTAYEQYF. The chain uses TRBV28 and TRBJ2-7, with D possibly matching TRBD1 (6 bases). CDR3 length: 12 residues. The germline V and J ends were trimmed by 6 bases and 2 bases, with 8 bases remaining between them. Germline CDR1 reads MDHEN; CDR2 reads SYDVKM.

The chain joins TRBV6-1 to TRBJ2-7, with 10 bases fitting TRBD1. This CDR3 has 14 amino acids. From germline, CDR1 is MNHNS and CDR2 SASEGT. Trimming removed 6 bases from V and 3 bases from J; junction bases left unmatched: 5. CDR3 nucleotides: TGTGCCAGCAGGGGGACAGGGGAAGGCTACGAGCAGTACTTC. Its translation is CASRGTGEGYEQYF.

The rearrangement uses TRBV6-1 and TRBJ2-3, with D perhaps TRBD2 (6 bases). Trimming left V 4 bases short and J 1 base short, with 15 bases between. The CDR3 is made up of 16 amino acids. Germline CDR1 and CDR2: MNHNS and SASEGT. In nucleotides, the CDR3 is TGTGCCAGCAGTGTATCGGCGGGACGGGGCACAGATACGCAGTATTTT. It yields the protein CASSVSAGRGTDTQYF.

This clone was picked up a small number of times. J is TRBJ2-5 and V is TRBV7-9; D gene uncertain. Germline V gene sequence: CDR1 SEHNR, CDR2 FQNEAQ (reference sequence). The germline V and J ends were trimmed by 5 bases and 5 bases, with 6 bases remaining between them. The CDR3 contains 11 residues. CDR3 residues: CASSTRETQYF. CDR3 nucleotide sequence: TGTGCCAGCAGCACCAGGGAGACCCAGTACTTC.

This chain connects TRBV4-1 to TRBJ2-7, with D unresolved. The V gene's germline CDR1 is MGHRA and CDR2 YSYEKL. The CDR3 is made up of 15 amino acids. V was pared by 1 base and J by 0 bases, with 10 bases between. CDR3 amino acids: CASSQGVAISYEQYF. The CDR3 bases are TGCGCCAGCAGCCAAGGAGTCGCTATCTCCTACGAGCAGTACTTC.

This clone was detected a few times. The chain couples TRBV7-9 to TRBJ2-7; possible D gene TRBD2, 6 bases. The CDR3 consists of 14 residues. The germline CDR1 and CDR2 sequences are SEHNR and FQNEAQ (reference sequence). Deletions cut 4 bases from V and 2 bases from J, with 12 bases between. The CDR3 protein is CASSSRDFTYEQYF. CDR3 nucleotide sequence: TGTGCCAGCAGCTCCCGGGACTTCACCTACGAGCAGTACTTC.